A selection of T cell receptor beta chains follows, all from one sample in a study of cytomegalovirus exposure and HLA in healthy donors. Assay used: immunoSEQ multiplex PCR; TCRdb lists only in-frame clones, some missing. The repertoire has 200,000 to 300,000 clones, about 86% of them found once; the top ten carry about 8%. Material for sequencing was PBMCs. Receptors originate from a woman aged 55-69 years in good health and CMV-seropositive. CDR3s include the opening cysteine and the closing phenylalanine or tryptophan. The D gene is left open where the match is weak. Size tells how often a clone was seen (once, few, many) or the class of an expanded clone, and some rows leave it out.

j_call	clone_size	d_call	v_call	cdr3_nt	cdr3_aa
TRBJ1-3	.	.	TRBV28	TGTGCCAGCAGTCCCGGACAGAGAAGTGGAAACACCATATATTTT	CASSPGQRSGNTIYF
TRBJ2-5	.	TRBD2	TRBV6-6	TGTGCCAGCAGTTTTTCCGGGAGGGCCGTAGAGACCCAGTACTTC	CASSFSGRAVETQYF
TRBJ2-3	once	.	TRBV5-1	TGCGCCAGCAGCCCGACTAGCACAGATACGCAGTATTTT	CASSPTSTDTQYF
TRBJ1-2	.	TRBD1	TRBV25-1	TGTGCCAGCAGTCCCCCCGGCCAGGGGGCTGGGTATGGCTACACCTTC	CASSPPGQGAGYGYTF
TRBJ2-5	.	TRBD1	TRBV5-1	TGCGCCAGCAGCGCAACAGGGGAGGAGACCCAGTACTTC	CASSATGEETQYF
TRBJ2-1	.	TRBD2	TRBV5-1	TGCGCCAGCAGCGGGATAGCGGGAGGGCCGGTTGATGAGCAGTTCTTC	CASSGIAGGPVDEQFF
TRBJ1-1	.	.	TRBV21-1	TGTGCCAGCAGCAAAGACTGGGAACTGGGGATTACAGGGAGGGGGGGTATGAACACTGAAGCTTTCTTT	CASSKDWELGITGRGGMNTEAFF
TRBJ2-1	.	TRBD2	TRBV18	TGTGCCAGCTCTCCCCCAATGAGCGGGAGGGGGAATGAGCAGTTCTTC	CASSPPMSGRGNEQFF
TRBJ2-3	.	.	TRBV19	TGTGCCAGTAGTATTCACGCGGGACGCACAGATACGCAGTATTTT	CASSIHAGRTDTQYF
TRBJ1-1	.	.	TRBV5-6	TGTGCCAGCAGCTTGAGAGGCACCCTGAACACTGAAGCTTTCTTT	CASSLRGTLNTEAFF
TRBJ1-1	.	TRBD1	TRBV11-2	TGTGCCAGCAGCCTCCACAGGGGTTTAACTGAAGCTTTCTTT	CASSLHRGLTEAFF
TRBJ1-2	.	.	TRBV18	TGTGCCAGCTCACCTGAGGTCGGCTACACCTTC	CASSPEVGYTF
TRBJ1-1	.	.	TRBV5-1	TGCGCCAGCAGCTTCCAGGGGAACACTGAAGCTTTCTTT	CASSFQGNTEAFF
TRBJ1-4	few	.	TRBV25-1	TGTGCCAGCAGTGCGACAGCAACTAATGAAAAACTGTTTTTT	CASSATATNEKLFF
TRBJ2-7	.	.	TRBV19	TGTGCCAGTAGTATGAGGCTGACGAGATCCTACGAGCAGTACTTC	CASSMRLTRSYEQYF
TRBJ2-7	.	TRBD1	TRBV28	TGTGCCAGCAGTTTTCCGGGACAGGGGGCTTACGAGCAGTACTTC	CASSFPGQGAYEQYF
TRBJ1-5	.	.	TRBV19	TGTGCCACCCTGGACAGTTATAGCAATCAGCCCCAGCATTTT	CATLDSYSNQPQHF
TRBJ1-5	.	TRBD1	TRBV28	TGTGCCAGCAGTCCGGGGACAGGGACCCCCAATCAGCCCCAGCATTTT	CASSPGTGTPNQPQHF
TRBJ2-7	.	TRBD2	TRBV10-2	TGCGCCAGCCGTGCGACTAGCGGGGGCCAATCCTACGAGCAGTACTTC	CASRATSGGQSYEQYF
TRBJ2-3	.	.	TRBV9	TGTGCCAGCAGCGTAGACCGGGACATCAGCACAGATACGCAGTATTTT	CASSVDRDISTDTQYF
TRBJ2-2	.	.	TRBV21-1	TGTGCCAGCAGCATTGGGCCCGGGGAGCTGTTTTTT	CASSIGPGELFF
TRBJ2-2	.	.	TRBV6-5	TGTGCCAGCAGTTACGGCAGGTTCCTAAACACCGGGGAGCTGTTTTTT	CASSYGRFLNTGELFF
TRBJ1-5	.	.	TRBV5-1	TGCGCCAGCAGCTTAACCACTAATCAGCCCCAGCATTTT	CASSLTTNQPQHF
TRBJ2-2	.	.	TRBV4-2	TGTGCCAGCAGCCAAGAAGGAGGGTGGACCGGGGAGCTGTTTTTT	CASSQEGGWTGELFF
TRBJ1-1	.	TRBD1	TRBV9	TGTGCCAGCAGCGGGTACAGGGGGCTGGCTTTCTTT	CASSGYRGLAFF
TRBJ2-5	.	.	TRBV5-1	TGCGCCAGCAGCTTGGGACAGTTACTCCTAGAGACCCAGTACTTC	CASSLGQLLLETQYF
TRBJ1-2	.	TRBD1	TRBV27	TGTGCCAGCAGTTTACGCCAGGGGGCGGGGGGCTACACCTTC	CASSLRQGAGGYTF
TRBJ1-1	.	.	TRBV5-6	TGTGCCAGCAGCTTTGGGGGAGGGATGAGAAACACTGAAGCTTTCTTT	CASSFGGGMRNTEAFF
TRBJ1-1	.	.	TRBV27	TGTGCCAGCAGTGCCCCAGGGCGCACTGAAGCTTTCTTT	CASSAPGRTEAFF
TRBJ1-2	.	.	TRBV7-2	TGTGCCAGCAGCTTAGACATCCTTGGCTACACCTTC	CASSLDILGYTF
TRBJ1-1	.	.	TRBV7-6	TGTGCCAGCAGCTTAGGCGGACAGCTGAACACTGAAGCTTTCTTT	CASSLGGQLNTEAFF
TRBJ2-1	once	TRBD2	TRBV6-1	TGTGCCAGCAGTGAAAATGGACTAGCGGGAGGACGCTACAATGAGCAGTTCTTC	CASSENGLAGGRYNEQFF
TRBJ2-1	.	.	TRBV21-1	TGTGCCAGCAGGCGGGACCACAATGAGCAGTTCTTC	CASRRDHNEQFF
TRBJ1-2	.	.	TRBV7-9	TGTGCCAGCGGGTCAGGGCGGAACTATGGCTACACCTTC	CASGSGRNYGYTF
TRBJ1-3	.	.	TRBV18	TGTGCCAGCTCACCGAACAGCTCTGGAAACACCATATATTTT	CASSPNSSGNTIYF
TRBJ2-1	.	.	TRBV11-2	TGTGCCAGCAGCTCAATTTACAATGAGCAGTTCTTC	CASSSIYNEQFF
TRBJ1-1	.	TRBD1	TRBV7-9	TGTGCCAGCAGCTTAGTAGGGGGCATCACTGAAGCTTTCTTT	CASSLVGGITEAFF
TRBJ1-5	.	TRBD1	TRBV23-1	TGCGCCAGCACCAAGTGGACTAACAGGGGCAGACCCCAGCATTTT	CASTKWTNRGRPQHF
TRBJ1-5	.	TRBD1	TRBV6-5	TGTGCCAGCAGAGCCGACAGGGCCAATCAGCCCCAGCATTTT	CASRADRANQPQHF
TRBJ2-6	.	.	TRBV19	TGTGCCAGTAGCAGATGGTTGGGGGCGGATGGGGCCAACGTCCTGACTTTC	CASSRWLGADGANVLTF
TRBJ2-5	.	.	TRBV15	TGTGCCACCAGCAGAGATGAGCGGGAGACCCAGTACTTC	CATSRDERETQYF
TRBJ1-3	.	TRBD1	TRBV9	TGTGCCAGCAGCGGGAGGGGACAGTCTGGAAACACCATATATTTT	CASSGRGQSGNTIYF
TRBJ2-5	.	TRBD2	TRBV7-2	TGTGCCAGCAGCTTCCCCTGGGCGGGAGTGGCAGAGACCCAGTACTTC	CASSFPWAGVAETQYF
TRBJ2-7	.	TRBD1	TRBV7-6	TGTGCCAGCAGCTTAGGGGGGACAGGGATGCAGTACTTC	CASSLGGTGMQYF
TRBJ2-7	.	.	TRBV9	TGTGCCAGCAGCCCAGGGGCGAGCTCCTACGAGCAGTACTTC	CASSPGASSYEQYF
TRBJ2-7	.	TRBD1	TRBV29-1	TGCAGCGTCGGACAGGGGATATACGAGCAGTACTTC	CSVGQGIYEQYF
TRBJ2-5	.	.	TRBV18	TGTGCCAGCTCACCACCGACGGGAGAGACCCAGTACTTC	CASSPPTGETQYF
TRBJ2-7	.	TRBD2	TRBV6-5	TGTGCCAGCAGTTACGGTCCTAGCGGGGACTACGAGCAGTACTTC	CASSYGPSGDYEQYF
TRBJ2-1	.	.	TRBV2	TGTGCCAGCAGTGACTTAGGGGACAATGAGCAGTTCTTC	CASSDLGDNEQFF
TRBJ1-2	once	TRBD1	TRBV7-2	TGTGCCAGCAGACAGCAGGGGGCGAGGTGGAATTATGGCTACACCTTC	CASRQQGARWNYGYTF
TRBJ2-3	.	TRBD2	TRBV2	TGTGCCAGCGCCCGAGCGGGAGGTACGACAGATACGCAGTATTTT	CASARAGGTTDTQYF